This T cell receptor beta chain stems from a study of blood T cell repertoires in COVID-19. Study-wide context: Spain, Italy and the United States supplied samples that represented acute and convalescent COVID-19. PBMCs, B-cell-depleted T cells, or T cells provided the cDNA or gDNA that made up the material.

In the authors' methods: Estimation of nucleated cell counts relied on the amplification of reference gene primers. Libraries were prepared by immunoSEQ multiplex PCR; TCRdb keeps only in-frame clonotypes and omits some of them. The V and J calls and clone size come from that table; D and trimming were worked out from the DNA. Found here are approximately 60,000 clones, 76% of them singletons; the top ten hold around 21%. The CDR3 is 15 amino acids. Germline CDR1 reads LGHDT; CDR2 reads YNNKEL (reference sequence). V was pared by 0 bases and J by 6 bases, with 12 bases between. The chain links TRBV3-1 (or the pseudogene TRBV3-2) to TRBJ2-1; D is unclear. Sequencing used peripheral blood. The clonotype originates from a man over 45 with active or convalescent COVID-19. The CDR3 sequence: CASSQEERQPNEQFF. The CDR3 region has the DNA TGTGCCAGCAGCCAAGAAGAGAGACAACCCAATGAGCAGTTCTTC.